A selection of T cell receptor beta chains follows, all from one sample in a study of shared clonotypes between healthy human individuals. Sequencing was performed with immunoSEQ multiplex PCR; in TCRdb, only in-frame clones are kept and a portion is missing. In the table there are about 2 million clones, roughly 94% of which are singletons. The sample taken for sequencing was naive CD4+ T cells sorted from blood. Receptors were obtained from a man between 18 and 29 years old in good health. The CDR3 runs from the conserved cysteine through the conserved F or W. D genes are given only for firm matches.

d_gene | j_gene | v_gene | CDR3aa | CDR3nt
- | TRBJ1-4 | TRBV6-5 | CASRTTSGTKLFF | TGTGCCAGCAGGACGACCTCTGGGACGAAACTGTTTTTT
- | TRBJ1-5 | TRBV5-1 | CASSLDTESQPQHF | TGCGCCAGCAGCTTGGACACGGAATCTCAGCCCCAGCATTTT
- | TRBJ2-1 | TRBV30 | CAWSLLRNEQFF | TGTGCCTGGAGTTTACTTCGGAATGAGCAGTTCTTC
- | TRBJ1-6 | TRBV28 | CASSFSGASNSPLHF | TGTGCCAGCAGTTTCTCGGGGGCTAGTAATTCACCCCTCCACTTT
- | TRBJ1-1 | TRBV10-3 | CAISEDYPMNTEAFF | TGTGCCATCAGTGAGGATTACCCCATGAACACTGAAGCTTTCTTT
- | TRBJ2-5 | TRBV18 | CASSPPRREETQYF | TGTGCCAGCTCACCACCGAGGCGAGAAGAGACCCAGTACTTC
- | TRBJ1-5 | TRBV7-8 | CASSRWAGEGNQPQHF | TGTGCCAGCAGCCGGTGGGCAGGGGAGGGGAATCAGCCCCAGCATTTT
TRBD1 | TRBJ1-4 | TRBV4-1 | CASSLWDRGNEKLFF | TGCGCCAGCAGCCTTTGGGACAGGGGAAATGAAAAACTGTTTTTT
- | TRBJ1-1 | TRBV4-3 | CASSQDLWGNTEAFF | TGCGCCAGCAGCCAAGATCTCTGGGGCAACACTGAAGCTTTCTTT
- | TRBJ2-5 | TRBV2 | CASNFGGAHQETQYF | TGTGCCAGCAATTTCGGCGGGGCCCATCAAGAGACCCAGTACTTC
TRBD1 | TRBJ1-6 | TRBV6-6 | CASSYRDRVGSPLHF | TGTGCCAGCAGTTACCGGGACAGGGTAGGATCACCCCTCCACTTT
- | TRBJ2-7 | TRBV2 | CATRQDAYEQYF | TGTGCCACCCGGCAGGATGCCTACGAGCAGTACTTC
TRBD2 | TRBJ2-5 | TRBV10-3 | CATMPGPGGETQYF | TGTGCCACCATGCCGGGCCCGGGGGGAGAGACCCAGTACTTC
- | TRBJ1-1 | TRBV5-4 | CASSPPGPMNTEAFF | TGTGCCAGCAGCCCACCGGGACCGATGAACACTGAAGCTTTCTTT
TRBD2 | TRBJ2-3 | TRBV6-6 | CASRVAGMTDTQYF | TGTGCCAGCAGAGTAGCGGGGATGACAGATACGCAGTATTTT
- | TRBJ1-1 | TRBV13 | CASSYSPLRGRTEAFF | TGTGCCAGCAGCTACTCGCCCCTCAGGGGACGGACTGAAGCTTTCTTT
- | TRBJ1-1 | TRBV6-1 | CASSFRDTEAFF | TGTGCCAGCAGCTTCAGGGACACTGAAGCTTTCTTT
TRBD2 | TRBJ2-7 | TRBV7-2 | CASSPLAGSYISYEQYF | TGTGCCAGCAGCCCTCTAGCGGGGTCCTATATCTCCTACGAGCAGTACTTC
- | TRBJ1-5 | TRBV19 | CASTSGMGNQPQHF | TGTGCCAGTACCTCCGGGATGGGGAATCAGCCCCAGCATTTT
- | TRBJ1-6 | TRBV27 | CASRGPGVYNSPLHF | TGTGCCAGCAGGGGTCCGGGTGTCTATAATTCACCCCTCCACTTT